Sequencing of this T cell receptor beta chain was carried out in a study of molecular identifiers for immune sequencing clone quantification. At the level of the study: Replicates split RNA from roughly 18,000 or 92,000 naive CD8 cells five ways, and the researchers sequenced four portions.

In germline, CDR1 is DFQATT, CDR2 SNEGSKA (reference sequence). V trimming: 4 bases; J trimming: 2 bases; junction bases outside the gene matches: 9. This CDR3 comprises 15 residues. The table lists this clonotype with a count of one. Its antigen is unidentified. Study-wide results and caveats: Clonotypes topping 20 RNA copies carried over 97% of effector molecules but under 1% of naive ones.

Making the bulk TCR libraries relied on previously described methods and listed TCR primers. TCRdb called the PCR reads again in MiXCR, with one record for every CDR3 protein. Seen here are about 65,000 distinct CDR3 sequences, 15% to 20% observed once, and the top ten hold approximately 1.4%. The chain links TRBV20-1 to TRBJ2-3; TRBD2 agrees at 7 bases. This receptor was identified in a human donor in good health. Some libraries in this study had Jurkat cell RNA spiked in. The sequencing input was naive CD8+ T cells from blood, with Jurkat cell RNA spiked in. Sample subset: FACS-sorted CD8+CD4-CCR7+CD45RA+ naive T cells. The CDR3 DNA reads as TGCAGTGCTATCGAACTCCTAGCGGCCACAGATACGCAGTATTTT. Amino acids: CSAIELLAATDTQYF.